The T cell receptor beta chain under discussion was sequenced for a study of blood T cells in healthy people across ages. Turning to the study itself: Roughly one uniquely barcoded beta molecule per two T cells was captured.

General study results and limits: As naive T cell percentage varied, TCR beta diversity correlated strongly with it.

This clonotype was picked up a small number of times. The antigen is not known. Together with a sample-barcoded 5' primer, a J-beta primer mix was included in a second PCR lasting roughly 6 to 12 cycles. From the 5' RACE reads, TCRdb called clonotypes with MiXCR, one entry per CDR3 protein. Among roughly 800,000 distinct CDR3 sequences, about 34% were seen once, and the ten largest hold approximately 12%. This CDR3 is built from 16 residues. V lost 4 bases and J 6 bases, leaving 19 bases between the germline ends. CDR1 SGHVS and CDR2 FQNEAQ come from the germline V gene. Every donor provided 8.5 to 10 milliliters of peripheral blood. Per sample, a minimum of 6.5 million PBMCs were isolated.

The specimen sequenced was blood. This TCR came from a man younger than 35 in good health. The chain uses TRBV7-8 and TRBJ1-5; D remains unclear. CDR3: CASSSRAGRLSQPQHF. In DNA form, the CDR3 reads TGTGCCAGCAGCTCTCGGGCGGGTCGTTTAAGTCAGCCCCAGCATTTT.